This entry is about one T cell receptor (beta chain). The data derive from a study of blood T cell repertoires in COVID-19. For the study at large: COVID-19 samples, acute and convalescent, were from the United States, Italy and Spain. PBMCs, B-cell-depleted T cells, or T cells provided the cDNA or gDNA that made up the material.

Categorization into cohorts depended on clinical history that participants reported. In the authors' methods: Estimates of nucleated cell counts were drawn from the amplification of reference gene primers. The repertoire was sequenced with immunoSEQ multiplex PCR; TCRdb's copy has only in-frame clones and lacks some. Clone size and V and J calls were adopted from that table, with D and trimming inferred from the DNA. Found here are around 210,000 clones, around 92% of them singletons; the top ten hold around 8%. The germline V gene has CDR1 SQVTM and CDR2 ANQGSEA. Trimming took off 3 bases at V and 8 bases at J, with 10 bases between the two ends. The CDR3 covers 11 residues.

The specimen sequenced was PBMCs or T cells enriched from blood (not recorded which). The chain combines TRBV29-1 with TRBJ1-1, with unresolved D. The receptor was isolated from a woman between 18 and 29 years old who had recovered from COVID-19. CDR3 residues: CSVDLGHEAFF. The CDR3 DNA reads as TGCAGCGTTGATTTGGGCCACGAAGCTTTCTTT.